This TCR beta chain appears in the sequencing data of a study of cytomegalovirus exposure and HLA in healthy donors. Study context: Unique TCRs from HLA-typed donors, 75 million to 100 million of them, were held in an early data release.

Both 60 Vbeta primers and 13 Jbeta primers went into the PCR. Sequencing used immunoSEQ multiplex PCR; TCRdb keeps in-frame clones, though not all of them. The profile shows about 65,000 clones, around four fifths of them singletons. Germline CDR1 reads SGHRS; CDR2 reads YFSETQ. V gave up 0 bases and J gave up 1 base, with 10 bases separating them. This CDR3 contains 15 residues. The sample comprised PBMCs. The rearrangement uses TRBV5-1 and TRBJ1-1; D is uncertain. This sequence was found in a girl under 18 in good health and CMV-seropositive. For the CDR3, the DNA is TGCGCCAGCAGCTTGGCCGTAGGAGGGAACACTGAAGCTTTCTTT. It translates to CASSLAVGGNTEAFF.